This is a list of T cell receptor beta chains from one sample in a study of identical twins. TCRdb processed the 5' RACE reads anew with MiXCR; each CDR3 protein has one entry. Of approximately 530,000 distinct CDR3 sequences in the sample, around 24% were seen once. This same sample was also part of a study on yellow fever vaccine responses in identical twins.

Material: CD4+ T cells sorted from blood. These receptors were obtained from a woman aged 18-29 years in good health. CDR3s include the opening cysteine and the closing phenylalanine or tryptophan. Fields, in order: J gene, V gene, CDR3 protein.

j_gene: TRBJ2-2; v_gene: TRBV4-1; CDR3aa: CASSQVGTVTGELFF
j_gene: TRBJ2-7; v_gene: TRBV20-1; CDR3aa: CSATKFSGGLEYEQYF
j_gene: TRBJ2-5; v_gene: TRBV20-1; CDR3aa: CSADELAEYQETQYF
j_gene: TRBJ2-5; v_gene: TRBV29-1; CDR3aa: CSVTQETQYF
j_gene: TRBJ2-7; v_gene: TRBV25-1; CDR3aa: CASNIAGGHEQYF
j_gene: TRBJ2-1; v_gene: TRBV20-1; CDR3aa: CSARDAALAGGYNEQFF
j_gene: TRBJ2-3; v_gene: TRBV12-3/TRBV12-4; CDR3aa: CASSFWQGAVTDTQYF
j_gene: TRBJ1-2; v_gene: TRBV5-1; CDR3aa: CASSLAGDGYIF
j_gene: TRBJ1-1; v_gene: TRBV10-3; CDR3aa: CAISEPRHLNTEAFF
j_gene: TRBJ1-2; v_gene: TRBV11-2; CDR3aa: CASSSEVPGGGRGYTF
j_gene: TRBJ1-1; v_gene: TRBV12-3/TRBV12-4; CDR3aa: CASSLQLTEAFF
j_gene: TRBJ2-2; v_gene: TRBV12-3/TRBV12-4; CDR3aa: CTCSPRLAGPLNTGELFF
j_gene: TRBJ2-1; v_gene: TRBV5-5; CDR3aa: CASSLDLATYNEQFF
j_gene: TRBJ2-3; v_gene: TRBV24-1; CDR3aa: CATSDPGLAGYTDTQYF
j_gene: TRBJ2-7; v_gene: TRBV20-1; CDR3aa: CSASRAGGPSYEQYF
j_gene: TRBJ2-1; v_gene: TRBV7-9; CDR3aa: CASSTGQGRYNEQFF
j_gene: TRBJ2-1; v_gene: TRBV5-1; CDR3aa: CASSLEPTNEQFF
j_gene: TRBJ1-6; v_gene: TRBV27; CDR3aa: CASRYLQGLAPLHF
j_gene: TRBJ2-3; v_gene: TRBV20-1; CDR3aa: CSASSPGTSTDTQYF
j_gene: TRBJ2-4; v_gene: TRBV3-1; CDR3aa: CASSPGGARGIQYF
j_gene: TRBJ1-4; v_gene: TRBV10-3; CDR3aa: CAISESTGHEKLFF
j_gene: TRBJ2-1; v_gene: TRBV7-2; CDR3aa: CASSLEAGGTNEQFF
j_gene: TRBJ2-3; v_gene: TRBV28; CDR3aa: CASSRLVNTQYF
j_gene: TRBJ1-5; v_gene: TRBV10-3; CDR3aa: CAISRDNHSNQPQHF
j_gene: TRBJ2-7; v_gene: TRBV3-1; CDR3aa: CASSQVRQGYEQYF
j_gene: TRBJ2-3; v_gene: TRBV3-1; CDR3aa: CASSQLLSDTQYF
j_gene: TRBJ2-5; v_gene: TRBV20-1; CDR3aa: CSASPSSDQETQYF
j_gene: TRBJ1-2; v_gene: TRBV10-3; CDR3aa: CAISDWTDVSGYTF
j_gene: TRBJ2-6; v_gene: TRBV5-1; CDR3aa: CASSLGPFSGANVLTF
j_gene: TRBJ1-1; v_gene: TRBV29-1; CDR3aa: CSVDSGNTEAFF
j_gene: TRBJ2-1; v_gene: TRBV7-2; CDR3aa: CASIEGWRSGRDEQFF
j_gene: TRBJ2-5; v_gene: TRBV11-2; CDR3aa: CASRPPSGVETQYF
j_gene: TRBJ2-1; v_gene: TRBV2; CDR3aa: CASSRPRSSTRRVNEQFF
j_gene: TRBJ2-1; v_gene: TRBV6-2/TRBV6-3; CDR3aa: CATHKRTDTEQFF
j_gene: TRBJ1-6; v_gene: TRBV15; CDR3aa: CATSGAGYNSPLHF
j_gene: TRBJ1-2; v_gene: TRBV6-1; CDR3aa: CASSRPYLGGGYGYTF
j_gene: TRBJ2-1; v_gene: TRBV24-1; CDR3aa: CATSPYGAESHNEQFF
j_gene: TRBJ2-4; v_gene: TRBV12-3/TRBV12-4; CDR3aa: CASSLDRVKNIQYF
j_gene: TRBJ2-4; v_gene: TRBV19; CDR3aa: CASSSEGQSLAKNIQYF
j_gene: TRBJ2-5; v_gene: TRBV2; CDR3aa: CASSESGIPQETQYF
j_gene: TRBJ1-2; v_gene: TRBV2; CDR3aa: CASSKIWDGNYGYTF
j_gene: TRBJ1-1; v_gene: TRBV20-1; CDR3aa: CSARPQGPGTEAFF
j_gene: TRBJ1-6; v_gene: TRBV4-1; CDR3aa: CASSQVLELGPLHF
j_gene: TRBJ2-6; v_gene: TRBV5-6; CDR3aa: CASSLGHSTLGANVLTF
j_gene: TRBJ1-2; v_gene: TRBV5-1; CDR3aa: CASSLTGFDGYTF
j_gene: TRBJ2-4; v_gene: TRBV12-3/TRBV12-4; CDR3aa: CASSWTGGGLNIQYF
j_gene: TRBJ2-2; v_gene: TRBV12-3/TRBV12-4; CDR3aa: CASRATSGVYTGELFF
j_gene: TRBJ2-7; v_gene: TRBV12-3/TRBV12-4; CDR3aa: CASSFEGAGGFF
j_gene: TRBJ2-3; v_gene: TRBV14; CDR3aa: CASSQDLGDRAFTDTQYF
j_gene: TRBJ2-1; v_gene: TRBV10-3; CDR3aa: CAISGDRKHLAGGPLDEQFF
j_gene: TRBJ2-2; v_gene: TRBV5-1; CDR3aa: CASSSSGGPRTGELFF
j_gene: TRBJ1-2; v_gene: TRBV3-1; CDR3aa: CASSQDPGRWGYTF
j_gene: TRBJ2-5; v_gene: TRBV7-9; CDR3aa: CASSGQPGETQYF
j_gene: TRBJ1-2; v_gene: TRBV5-1; CDR3aa: CASSPDGDFGYTF
j_gene: TRBJ1-2; v_gene: TRBV28; CDR3aa: CASRGPGGLSGYTF
j_gene: TRBJ1-6; v_gene: TRBV20-1; CDR3aa: CSATLGSGSPLHF
j_gene: TRBJ2-1; v_gene: TRBV20-1; CDR3aa: CSAGGPDEQFF